This TCR beta chain came from a study of blood T cell repertoires in COVID-19. TCRdb's table, derived via immunoSEQ multiplex PCR, lists solely in-frame clones and lacks some. The sample has about 150,000 clones, 70% to 90% seen once. CDR3 size: 16 residues. V lost 2 bases, J lost 5 bases, and 9 bases stayed unmatched. CDR1 is MNHNS and CDR2 is SASEGT in the germline V gene. The chain recombines TRBV6-1 with TRBJ1-1; TRBD1 agrees at 9 bases. The TCR comes from a man aged 60 to 69 with COVID-19, enrolled during active disease. The specimen sequenced was peripheral blood. In DNA, the CDR3 is TGTGCCAGCAGTGAATATGGGACAGGGTCGGGGACTGAAGCTTTCTTT. This codes for CASSEYGTGSGTEAFF.